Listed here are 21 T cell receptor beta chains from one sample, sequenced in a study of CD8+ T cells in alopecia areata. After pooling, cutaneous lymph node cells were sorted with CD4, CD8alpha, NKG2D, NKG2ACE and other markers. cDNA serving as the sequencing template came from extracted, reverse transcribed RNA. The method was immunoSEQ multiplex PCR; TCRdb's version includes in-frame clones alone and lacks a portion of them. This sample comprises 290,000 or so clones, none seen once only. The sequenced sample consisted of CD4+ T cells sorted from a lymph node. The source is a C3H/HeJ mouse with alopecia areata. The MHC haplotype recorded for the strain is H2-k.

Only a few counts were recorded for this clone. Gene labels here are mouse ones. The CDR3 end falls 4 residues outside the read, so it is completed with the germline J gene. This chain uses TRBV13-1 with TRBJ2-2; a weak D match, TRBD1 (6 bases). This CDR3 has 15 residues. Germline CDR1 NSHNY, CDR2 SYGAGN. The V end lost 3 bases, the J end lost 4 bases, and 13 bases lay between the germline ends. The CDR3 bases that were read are TGTGCCAGCAGTGGGTCAGGGGAGGTCACCGGG. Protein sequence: CASSGSGEVTG. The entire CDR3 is CASSGSGEVTGQLYF.

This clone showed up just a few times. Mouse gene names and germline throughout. The CDR3 sequence: CASSDAGTRAETLYF. The sequenced part of the CDR3 DNA is TGTGCCAGCAGTGATGCAGGGACACGTGCAGAA. The chain carries TRBV13-1 and TRBJ2-3; possibly TRBD1 for D (6 bases). The CDR3 end falls 4 residues outside the read, so it is completed with the germline J gene. The V end was cut by 0 bases, the J end by 1 base, with 9 bases between. The CDR3 covers 15 residues. CDR1 and CDR2 (germline): NSHNY, SYGAGN.

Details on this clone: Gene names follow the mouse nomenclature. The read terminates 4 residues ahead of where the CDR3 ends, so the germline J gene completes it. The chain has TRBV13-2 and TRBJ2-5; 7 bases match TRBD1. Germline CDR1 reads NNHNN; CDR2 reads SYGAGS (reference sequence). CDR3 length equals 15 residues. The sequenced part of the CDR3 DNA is TGTGCCAGCGGTGATGCGGCGCAGGGGGAGGAC. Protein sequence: CASGDAAQGED. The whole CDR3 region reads CASGDAAQGEDTQYF.

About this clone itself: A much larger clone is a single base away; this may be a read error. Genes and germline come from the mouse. CDR3 amino acids: CASRDNNNSPLYF. Incomplete CDR3 DNA: TGTGCCAGCAGGGACAACAATAATTCGCCC. V and J are TRBV19 and TRBJ1-6; D may be TRBD1 (5 bases). The read gets to within 3 residues of the CDR3 end, and the germline J gene fills in the rest. TRBJ1-6 is an ORF, with its function uncertain. Germline CDR1 is FNHDT and CDR2 is SITEND (reference sequence). Trimming took off 5 bases at V and 5 bases at J, with 8 bases between the two ends. The CDR3 is made up of 13 amino acids.

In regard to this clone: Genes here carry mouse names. CDR3 loop: CAWRDRGLYAEQFF. The DNA read from the CDR3 is TGTGCCTGGAGGGACAGGGGGCTCTATGCT. The chain carries TRBV31 and TRBJ2-1; 11 bases are a match to TRBD1. The CDR3 end is not reached by the read, which stops 4 residues before it; the germline J gene fills it in. V lost 3 bases, J lost 3 bases, and 1 base stayed unmatched. The length of the CDR3 is 14 residues. Germline-derived CDR1 and CDR2 are GKSSPN and SITVG.

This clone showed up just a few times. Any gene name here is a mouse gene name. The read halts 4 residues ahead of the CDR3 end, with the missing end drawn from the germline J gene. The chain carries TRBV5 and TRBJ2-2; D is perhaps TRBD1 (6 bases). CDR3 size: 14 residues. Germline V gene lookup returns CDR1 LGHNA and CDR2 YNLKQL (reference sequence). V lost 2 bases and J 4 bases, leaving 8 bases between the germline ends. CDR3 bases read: TGTGCCAGCAGCCAAACAGGGTCCACCGGG. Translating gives CASSQTGSTG. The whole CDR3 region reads CASSQTGSTGQLYF.

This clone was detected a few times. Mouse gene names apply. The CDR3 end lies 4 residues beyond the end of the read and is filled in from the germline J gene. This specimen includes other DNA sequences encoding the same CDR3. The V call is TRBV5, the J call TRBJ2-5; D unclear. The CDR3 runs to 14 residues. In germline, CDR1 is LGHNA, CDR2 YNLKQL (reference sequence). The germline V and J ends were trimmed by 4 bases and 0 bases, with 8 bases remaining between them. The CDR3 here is CASSPTFNQDTQYF. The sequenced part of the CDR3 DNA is TGTGCCAGCAGCCCGACATTTAACCAAGAC.

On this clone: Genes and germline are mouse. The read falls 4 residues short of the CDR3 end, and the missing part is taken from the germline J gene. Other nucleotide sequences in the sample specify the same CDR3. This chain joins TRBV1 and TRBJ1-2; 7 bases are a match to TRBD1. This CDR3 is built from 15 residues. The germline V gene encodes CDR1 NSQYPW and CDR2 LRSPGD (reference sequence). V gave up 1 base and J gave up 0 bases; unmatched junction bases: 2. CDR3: CTCSAAGTANSDYTF. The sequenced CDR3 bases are TGCACCTGCAGTGCAGCGGGGACAGCAAACTCC. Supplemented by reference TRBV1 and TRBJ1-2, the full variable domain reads VTLLEQNPRWRLVPRGQAVNLRCILKNSQYPWMSWYQQDLQKQLQWLFTLRSPGDKEVKSLPGADYLATRVTDTELRLQVANMSQGRTLYCTCSAAGTANSDYTFGSGTRLLVI.

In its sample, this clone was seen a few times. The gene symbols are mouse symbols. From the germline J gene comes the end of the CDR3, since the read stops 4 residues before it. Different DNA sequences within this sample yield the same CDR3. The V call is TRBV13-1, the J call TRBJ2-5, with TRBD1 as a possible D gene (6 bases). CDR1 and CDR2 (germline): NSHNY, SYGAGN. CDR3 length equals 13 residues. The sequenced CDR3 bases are TGTGCCAGCAGTGACAGGGGACGGGAC. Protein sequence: CASSDRGRD. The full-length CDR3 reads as CASSDRGRDTQYF.

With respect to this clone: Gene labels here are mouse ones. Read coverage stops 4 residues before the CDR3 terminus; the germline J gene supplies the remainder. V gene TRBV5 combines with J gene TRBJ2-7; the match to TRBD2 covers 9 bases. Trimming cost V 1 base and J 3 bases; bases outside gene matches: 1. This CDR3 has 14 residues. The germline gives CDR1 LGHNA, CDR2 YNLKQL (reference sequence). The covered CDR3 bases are TGTGCCAGCAGCCAAGGGGACTGGGACTAT. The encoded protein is CASSQGDWDY. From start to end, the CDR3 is CASSQGDWDYEQYF.

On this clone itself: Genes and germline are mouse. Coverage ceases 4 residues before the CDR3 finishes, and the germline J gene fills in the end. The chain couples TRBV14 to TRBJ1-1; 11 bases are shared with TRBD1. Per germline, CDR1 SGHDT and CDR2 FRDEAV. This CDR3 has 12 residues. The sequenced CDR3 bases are TGTGCCAGCAGGGACAGGGGGCGA. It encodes CASRDRGR. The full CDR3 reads CASRDRGREVFF.

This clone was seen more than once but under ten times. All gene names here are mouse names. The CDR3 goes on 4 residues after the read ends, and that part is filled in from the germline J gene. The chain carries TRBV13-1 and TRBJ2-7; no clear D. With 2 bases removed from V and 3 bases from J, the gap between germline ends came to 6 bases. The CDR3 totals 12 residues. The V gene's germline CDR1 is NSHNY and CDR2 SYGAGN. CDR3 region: CASSEQNYEQYF. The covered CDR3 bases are TGTGCCAGCAGTGAACAAAACTAT.

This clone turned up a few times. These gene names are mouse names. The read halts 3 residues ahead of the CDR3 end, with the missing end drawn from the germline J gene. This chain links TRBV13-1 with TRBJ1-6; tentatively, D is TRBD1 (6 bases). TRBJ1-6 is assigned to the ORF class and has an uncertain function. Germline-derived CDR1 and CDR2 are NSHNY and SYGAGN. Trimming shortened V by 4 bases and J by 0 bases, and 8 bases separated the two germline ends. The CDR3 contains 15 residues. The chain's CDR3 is CASSSGDSYNSPLYF. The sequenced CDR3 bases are TGTGCCAGCAGTTCAGGGGATTCCTATAATTCGCCC.

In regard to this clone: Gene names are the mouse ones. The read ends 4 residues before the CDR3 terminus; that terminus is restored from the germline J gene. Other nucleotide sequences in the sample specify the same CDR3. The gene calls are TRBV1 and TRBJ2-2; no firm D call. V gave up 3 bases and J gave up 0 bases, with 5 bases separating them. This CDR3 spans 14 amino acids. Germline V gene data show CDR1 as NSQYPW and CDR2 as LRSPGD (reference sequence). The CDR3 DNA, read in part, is TGCACCTGCAGTGCGACAACAAACACCGGG. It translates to CTCSATTNTG. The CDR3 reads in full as CTCSATTNTGQLYF.

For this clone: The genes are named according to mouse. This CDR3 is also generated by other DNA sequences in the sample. CDR3: CASSRSGASAETLYF. CDR3 bases read: TGTGCTAGCAGTAGGTCTGGGGCTAGTGCAGAA. The V gene is TRBV17, the J gene TRBJ2-3; D is possibly TRBD2 (6 bases). With the read ending 4 residues before the CDR3 end, the germline J gene is used to fill in that end. The CDR3 has 15 residues. Trimming cost V 3 bases and J 0 bases, with 10 bases left between them. The V gene's germline CDR1 is MNHDT and CDR2 YYDKIL.

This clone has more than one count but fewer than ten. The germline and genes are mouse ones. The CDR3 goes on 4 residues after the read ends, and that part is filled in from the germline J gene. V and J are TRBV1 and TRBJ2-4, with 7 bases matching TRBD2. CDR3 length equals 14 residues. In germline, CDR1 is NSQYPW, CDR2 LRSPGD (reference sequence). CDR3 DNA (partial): TGCACCTGCAGTGCGACCGGGACTGCTAAC. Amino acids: CTCSATGTAN. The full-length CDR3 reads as CTCSATGTANTLYF.

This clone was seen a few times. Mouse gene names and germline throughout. The CDR3 DNA, read in part, is TGTGCCAGCAGTATTAAAGGGTTTAATTCGCCC. Amino acid sequence: CASSIKGFNSP. The whole CDR3 is CASSIKGFNSPLYF. The chain couples TRBV19 to TRBJ1-6, with D unclear. Read coverage stops 3 residues before the CDR3 terminus; the germline J gene supplies the remainder. TRBJ1-6 is sorted into the ORF group, with uncertain function. Germline lookup yields CDR1 FNHDT and CDR2 SITEND (reference sequence). This CDR3 is 14 amino acids long. V lost 2 bases to trimming and J lost 6 bases, with 9 bases between them.

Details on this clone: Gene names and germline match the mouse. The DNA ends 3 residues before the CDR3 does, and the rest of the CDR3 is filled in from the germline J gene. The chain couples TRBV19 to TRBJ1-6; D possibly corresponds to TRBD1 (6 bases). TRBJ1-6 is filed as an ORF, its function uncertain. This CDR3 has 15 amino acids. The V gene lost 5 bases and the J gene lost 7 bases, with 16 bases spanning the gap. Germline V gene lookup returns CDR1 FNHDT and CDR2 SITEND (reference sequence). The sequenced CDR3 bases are TGTGCCAGCAGCACATCCGGGACATCCAATTCGCCC. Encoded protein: CASSTSGTSNSP. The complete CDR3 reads CASSTSGTSNSPLYF.

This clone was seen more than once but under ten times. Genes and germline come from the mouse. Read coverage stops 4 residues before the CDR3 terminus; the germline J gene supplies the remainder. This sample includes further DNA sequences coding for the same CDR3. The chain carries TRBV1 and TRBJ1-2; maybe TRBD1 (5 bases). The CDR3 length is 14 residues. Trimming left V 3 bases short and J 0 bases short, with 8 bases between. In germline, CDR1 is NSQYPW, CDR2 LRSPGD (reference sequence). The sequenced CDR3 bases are TGCACCTGCAGTGCCGACAGAGCAAACTCC. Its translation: CTCSADRANS. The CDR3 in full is CTCSADRANSDYTF.

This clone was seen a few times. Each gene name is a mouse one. The CDR3 DNA, read in part, is TGCACCTGCAGTGCAGATCAGGGGGCGTATTCGCCC. Translation: CTCSADQGAYSP. The whole CDR3 reads CTCSADQGAYSPLYF. This sequence joins TRBV1 and TRBJ1-6; 8 nucleotides align to TRBD1. The read terminates 3 residues before the CDR3 end, so the remaining end is supplied by the germline J gene. TRBJ1-6 is treated as an ORF (open reading frame) with a function not yet certain. Germline CDR1 and CDR2: NSQYPW and LRSPGD (reference sequence). This CDR3 is 15 amino acids long. The junction had 3 bases not matched to a gene; V was cut back by 0 bases and J by 8 bases.

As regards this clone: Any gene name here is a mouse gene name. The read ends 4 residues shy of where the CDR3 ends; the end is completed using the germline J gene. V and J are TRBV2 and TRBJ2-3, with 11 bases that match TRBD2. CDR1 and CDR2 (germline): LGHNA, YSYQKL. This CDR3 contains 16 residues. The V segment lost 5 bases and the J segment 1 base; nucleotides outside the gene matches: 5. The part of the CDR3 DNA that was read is TGTGCCAGCAGCACACTGGGGGGGCAGGGTGCAGAA. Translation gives CASSTLGGQGAE. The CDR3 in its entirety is CASSTLGGQGAETLYF.